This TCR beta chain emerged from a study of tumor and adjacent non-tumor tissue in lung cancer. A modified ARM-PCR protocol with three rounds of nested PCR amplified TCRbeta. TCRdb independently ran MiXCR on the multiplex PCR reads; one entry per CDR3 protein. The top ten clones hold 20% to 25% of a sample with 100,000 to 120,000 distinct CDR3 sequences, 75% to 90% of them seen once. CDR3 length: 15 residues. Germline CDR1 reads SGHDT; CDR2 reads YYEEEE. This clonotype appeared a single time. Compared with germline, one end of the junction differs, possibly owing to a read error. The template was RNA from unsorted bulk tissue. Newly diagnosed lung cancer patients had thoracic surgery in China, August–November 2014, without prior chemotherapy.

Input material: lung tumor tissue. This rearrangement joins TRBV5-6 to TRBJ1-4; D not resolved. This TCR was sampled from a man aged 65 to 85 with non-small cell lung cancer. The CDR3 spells CASNLRGRTNEKLFF. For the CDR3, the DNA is TGTGCCAGCAACTTGAGAGGGAGAACCAATGAAAAACTGTTTTTT.